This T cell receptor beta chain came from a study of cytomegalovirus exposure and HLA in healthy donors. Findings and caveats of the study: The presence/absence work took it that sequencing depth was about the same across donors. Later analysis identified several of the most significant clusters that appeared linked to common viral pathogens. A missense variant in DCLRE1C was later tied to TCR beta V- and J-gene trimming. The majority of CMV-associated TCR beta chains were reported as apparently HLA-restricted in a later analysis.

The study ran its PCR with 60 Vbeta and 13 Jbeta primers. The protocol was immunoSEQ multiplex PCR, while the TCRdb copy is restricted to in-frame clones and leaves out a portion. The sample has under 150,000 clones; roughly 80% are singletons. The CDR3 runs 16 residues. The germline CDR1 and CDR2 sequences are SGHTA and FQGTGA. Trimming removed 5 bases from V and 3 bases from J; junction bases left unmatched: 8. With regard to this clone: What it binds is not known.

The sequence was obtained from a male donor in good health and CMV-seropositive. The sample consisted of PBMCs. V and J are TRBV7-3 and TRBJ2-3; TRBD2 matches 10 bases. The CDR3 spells CASSPKRTSGTDTQYF. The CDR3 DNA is TGTGCCAGCAGCCCCAAACGGACTAGCGGAACAGATACGCAGTATTTT.